This T cell receptor (beta chain) was recovered during a study of beta chain features in type 1 diabetes. Whole-study results and caveats: Shorter templates might be favored by PCR, and equally so in patients and in controls.

Comment on this clone: Its target is not known.

Sampling consisted of one heparinised blood draw per donor, averaging around 110 mL. Post-sort purity exceeded 95% for all sorted populations. V shed 5 bases and J shed 7 bases, with 8 bases lying between them. The CDR3 contains 10 residues. The germline V gene has CDR1 DFQATT and CDR2 SNEGSKA (reference sequence). Expressed TCRB transcripts were sequenced because the entire RNA isolate underwent reverse transcription. The table came from immunoSEQ multiplex PCR; TCRdb's copy has only in-frame clones and leaves some out. The table records hundreds of thousands of clones, approximately 15% of them present only once.

This TCR was sampled from a man aged 25 to 40 in good health. The sample consisted of naive CD4+ T cells from blood. V usage is TRBV20-1 and J usage is TRBJ1-1, with unresolved D. The CDR3 sequence is CSAGPIEAFF. CDR3 sequence (DNA): TGCAGTGCTGGACCGATTGAAGCTTTCTTT.